This TCR beta chain emerged from a study of blood T cell repertoires in COVID-19. Germline CDR1 and CDR2: SGHRS and YFSETQ. V trimming: 4 bases; J trimming: 9 bases; junction bases outside the gene matches: 11. The CDR3 totals 15 residues. Profiled with immunoSEQ multiplex PCR; TCRdb holds only in-frame clones, not every one. The sample has around 190,000 clones; 88% are singletons. The source is a man in his forties or fifties with COVID-19, enrolled during active disease. Sequencing was performed on peripheral blood. This sequence joins TRBV5-1 and TRBJ2-1, with 9 bases identical to TRBD1. CDR3 coding DNA: TGCGCCAGCAGCCCCGGTCCCGGGACAGGGACTGAGCAGTTCTTC. Translating it yields CASSPGPGTGTEQFF. Complete variable domain (other parts from reference TRBV5-1 and TRBJ2-1): KAGVTQTPRYLIKTRGQQVTLSCSPISGHRSVSWYQQTPGQGLQFLFEYFSETQRNKGNFPGRFSGRQFSNSRSEMNVSTLELGDSALYLCASSPGPGTGTEQFFGPGTRLTVL.